The clone carrying this T cell receptor beta chain came up many times. What it recognizes is unknown. CDR1 SQVTM and CDR2 ANQGSEA come from the germline V gene. V was pared by 5 bases and J by 3 bases, with 2 bases of the junction left unmatched. This CDR3 is 14 amino acids long. The data originate from a study of T-cell reconstitution after alpha-beta-depleted transplantation in children. Regarding the study as a whole: The main origin of T-cell counts and diversity one year after transplant was newly produced T cells. Where some patients showed high TCRbeta diversity at day 60, it came from recipient T cells and thymic progenitors that had survived.

A TCRbeta library incorporating unique molecular identifiers was prepared. A single record per CDR3 protein comes from TCRdb applying MiXCR to the PCR reads. The table lists 450,000 to 600,000 distinct CDR3 sequences, 10% to 15% of them singletons. This material consisted of PBMCs, mostly from graft donor cells, taken 360 days after TCRalphabeta/CD19-depleted stem cell transplant. This rearrangement joins TRBV29-1 to TRBJ2-6; 9 bases agree with TRBD1. The TCR was taken from a male patient aged 10-17 years who had a stem cell transplant for acute myeloid leukemia, so the T cells may come from the graft donor. CDR3 in amino acids: CSVYRGRGANVLTF. The CDR3 coding sequence is TGCAGCGTTTACAGGGGGCGTGGGGCCAACGTCCTGACTTTC.